Here is one T cell receptor beta chain with its context. Its target is not known. One entry per CDR3 protein, called by TCRdb with MiXCR from the reads. The profile shows 600,000 to 800,000 distinct CDR3 sequences, about 24% of them singletons. This record belongs to a study of T cell repertoires in cytomegalovirus infection. Overall study: Indicated by public TCR beta signatures were CMV infection and matching HLA type.

Study results and limitations: Cumulated frequencies of public TCR beta families served to identify carriers of CMV plus the relevant HLA. Ex vivo responses were dominated by HLA-C-restricted CMV-specific TCR beta clonotypes.

This TCR was sampled from a human donor in good health (CMV status not recorded). Some clones in this sample may be carry-over from other donors' samples. Sequencing was performed on CD8+ T cells from PBMCs.

Here the CDR3 reads CASNLSGGEGQFF. As DNA, the CDR3 is TGTGCCAGCAACCTTAGCGGGGGTGAAGGGCAGTTCTTC. The chain links TRBV27 to TRBJ2-1; 9 nucleotides line up with TRBD2. This CDR3 comprises 13 residues. Per germline, CDR1 MNHEY and CDR2 SMNVEV (reference sequence). V trimming: 7 bases; J trimming: 12 bases; junction bases outside the gene matches: 10.